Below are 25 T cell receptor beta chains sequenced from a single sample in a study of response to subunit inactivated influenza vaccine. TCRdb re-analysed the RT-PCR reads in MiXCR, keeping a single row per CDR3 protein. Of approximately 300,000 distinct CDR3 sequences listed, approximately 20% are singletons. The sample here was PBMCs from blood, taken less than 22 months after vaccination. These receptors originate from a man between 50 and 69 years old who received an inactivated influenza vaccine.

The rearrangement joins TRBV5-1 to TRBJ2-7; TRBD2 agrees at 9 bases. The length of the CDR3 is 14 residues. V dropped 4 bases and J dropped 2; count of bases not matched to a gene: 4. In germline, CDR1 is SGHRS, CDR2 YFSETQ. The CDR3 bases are TGCGCCAGCAGCCCTGTAGCGGGAGCCTACGAGCAGTACTTC. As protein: CASSPVAGAYEQYF.

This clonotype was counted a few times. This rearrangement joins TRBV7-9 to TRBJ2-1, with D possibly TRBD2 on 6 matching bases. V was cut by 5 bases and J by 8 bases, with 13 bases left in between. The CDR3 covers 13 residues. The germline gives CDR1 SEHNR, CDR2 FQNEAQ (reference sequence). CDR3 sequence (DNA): TGTGCCAGCAGCCCATCATGGGGGGATGAGCAGTTCTTC. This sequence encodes CASSPSWGDEQFF.

Here the CDR3 DNA reads TGTGCCATCAGTACAGTGACAGCGAACACTGAAGCTTTCTTT. Its protein product is CAISTVTANTEAFF. The chain couples TRBV10-3 to TRBJ1-1; D possibly corresponds to TRBD1 (5 bases). Germline V gene sequence: CDR1 ENHRY, CDR2 SYGVKD. Trimming removed 5 bases at V and 1 base at J, with 11 bases between. The CDR3 covers 14 residues.

In nucleotides, the CDR3 is TGTGCCAGCAGCCCCGGGACTAGCGGGAGTATCTCTTACAATGAGCAGTTCTTC. Its translation: CASSPGTSGSISYNEQFF. The chain uses TRBV6-2 or TRBV6-3 and TRBJ2-1; 14 bases line up with TRBD2. Per the germline V gene, CDR1 is MNHEY and CDR2 is SVGEGT. V shed 6 bases, J shed 4 bases, and the junction held 11 bases outside the gene matches. There are 18 residues in the CDR3.

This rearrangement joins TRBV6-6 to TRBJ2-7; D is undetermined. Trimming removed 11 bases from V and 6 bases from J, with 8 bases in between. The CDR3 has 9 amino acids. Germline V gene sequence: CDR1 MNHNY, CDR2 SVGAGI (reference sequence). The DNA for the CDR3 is TGTGCCGTGGGTAGCGAGCAGTACTTC. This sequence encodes CAVGSEQYF.

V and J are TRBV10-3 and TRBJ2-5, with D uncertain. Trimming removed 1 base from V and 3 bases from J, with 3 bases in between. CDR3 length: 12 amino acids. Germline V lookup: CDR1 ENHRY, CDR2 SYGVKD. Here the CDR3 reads CAISEFKETQYF. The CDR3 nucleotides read TGTGCCATCAGTGAGTTTAAAGAGACCCAGTACTTC.

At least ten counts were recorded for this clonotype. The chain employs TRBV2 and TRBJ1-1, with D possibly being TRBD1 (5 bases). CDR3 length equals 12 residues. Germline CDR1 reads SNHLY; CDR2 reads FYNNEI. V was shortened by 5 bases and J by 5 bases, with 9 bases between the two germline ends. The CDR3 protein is CASSRGWTEAFF. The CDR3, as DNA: TGTGCCAGCAGTCGGGGGTGGACTGAAGCTTTCTTT.

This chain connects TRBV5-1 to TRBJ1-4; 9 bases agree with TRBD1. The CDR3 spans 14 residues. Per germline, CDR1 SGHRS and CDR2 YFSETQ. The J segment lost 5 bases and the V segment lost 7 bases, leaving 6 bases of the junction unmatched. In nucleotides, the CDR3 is TGCGCCAGCGGAACCGGGACAGGGAATGAAAAACTGTTTTTT. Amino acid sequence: CASGTGTGNEKLFF.

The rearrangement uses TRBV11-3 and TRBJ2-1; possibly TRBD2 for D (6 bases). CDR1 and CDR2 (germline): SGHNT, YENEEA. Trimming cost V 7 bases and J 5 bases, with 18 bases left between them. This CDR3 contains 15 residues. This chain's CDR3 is CASTPRRGPDNEQFF. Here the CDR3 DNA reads TGTGCCAGCACACCGAGGAGGGGCCCGGACAATGAGCAGTTCTTC.

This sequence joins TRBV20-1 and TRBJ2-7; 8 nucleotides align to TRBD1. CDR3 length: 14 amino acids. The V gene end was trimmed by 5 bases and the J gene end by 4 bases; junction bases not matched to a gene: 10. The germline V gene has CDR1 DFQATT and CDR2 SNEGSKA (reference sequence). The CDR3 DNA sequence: TGCAGTGCTTCTCGTAGGACAGGGTCTTACGAGCAGTACTTC. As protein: CSASRRTGSYEQYF.

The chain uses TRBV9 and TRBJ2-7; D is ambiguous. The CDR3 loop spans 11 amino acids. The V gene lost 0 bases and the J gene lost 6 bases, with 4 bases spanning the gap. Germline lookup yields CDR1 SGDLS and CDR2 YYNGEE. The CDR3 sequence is CASSVGAEQYF. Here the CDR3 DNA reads TGTGCCAGCAGCGTAGGGGCCGAGCAGTACTTC.

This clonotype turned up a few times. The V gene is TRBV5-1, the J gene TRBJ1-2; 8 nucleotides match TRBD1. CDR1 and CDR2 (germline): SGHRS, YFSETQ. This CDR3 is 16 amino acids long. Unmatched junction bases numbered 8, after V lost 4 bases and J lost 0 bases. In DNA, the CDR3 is TGCGCCAGCAGCGGACAGGGAAGGGGAGCTAACTATGGCTACACCTTC. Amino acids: CASSGQGRGANYGYTF. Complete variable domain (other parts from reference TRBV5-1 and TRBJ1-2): KAGVTQTPRYLIKTRGQQVTLSCSPISGHRSVSWYQQTPGQGLQFLFEYFSETQRNKGNFPGRFSGRQFSNSRSEMNVSTLELGDSALYLCASSGQGRGANYGYTFGSGTRLTVV.

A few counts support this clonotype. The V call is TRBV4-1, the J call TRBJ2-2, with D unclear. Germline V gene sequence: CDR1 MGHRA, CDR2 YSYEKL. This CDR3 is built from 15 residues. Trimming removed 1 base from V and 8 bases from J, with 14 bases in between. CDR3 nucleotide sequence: TGCGCCAGCAGCCAAGTGGTGTTTGTGGCTGGGGAGCTGTTTTTT. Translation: CASSQVVFVAGELFF.

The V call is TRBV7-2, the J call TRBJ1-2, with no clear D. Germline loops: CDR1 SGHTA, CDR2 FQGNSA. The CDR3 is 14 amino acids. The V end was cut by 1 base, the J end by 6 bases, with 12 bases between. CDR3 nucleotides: TGTGCCAGCAGCTTAGATAGGGCCGGCGATGGCTACACCTTC. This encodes CASSLDRAGDGYTF.

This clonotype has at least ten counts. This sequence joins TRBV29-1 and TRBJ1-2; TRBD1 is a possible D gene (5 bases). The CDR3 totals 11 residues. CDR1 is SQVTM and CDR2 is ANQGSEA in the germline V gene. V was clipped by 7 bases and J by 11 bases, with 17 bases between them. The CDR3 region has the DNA TGCAGCGGCCGCAAGGACATGTCTTACACCTTC. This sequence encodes CSGRKDMSYTF.

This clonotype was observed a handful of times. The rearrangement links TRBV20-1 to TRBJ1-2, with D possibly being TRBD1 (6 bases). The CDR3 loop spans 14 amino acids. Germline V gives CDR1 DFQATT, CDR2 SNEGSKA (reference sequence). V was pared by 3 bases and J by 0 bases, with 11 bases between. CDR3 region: CSASRDIPNYGYTF. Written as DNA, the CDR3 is TGCAGTGCTAGCCGGGACATCCCTAACTATGGCTACACCTTC.

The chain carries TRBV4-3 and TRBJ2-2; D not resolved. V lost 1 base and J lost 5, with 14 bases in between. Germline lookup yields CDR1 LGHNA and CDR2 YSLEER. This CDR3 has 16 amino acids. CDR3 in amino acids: CASSQVGQGRTGELFF. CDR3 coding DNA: TGCGCCAGCAGCCAAGTCGGGCAAGGGCGGACCGGGGAGCTGTTTTTT.

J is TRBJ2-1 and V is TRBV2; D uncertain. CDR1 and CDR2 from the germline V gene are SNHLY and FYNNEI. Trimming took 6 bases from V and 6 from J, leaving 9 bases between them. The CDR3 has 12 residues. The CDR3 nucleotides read TGTGCCAGCAGGGATAATAGCAATGAGCAGTTCTTC. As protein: CASRDNSNEQFF.

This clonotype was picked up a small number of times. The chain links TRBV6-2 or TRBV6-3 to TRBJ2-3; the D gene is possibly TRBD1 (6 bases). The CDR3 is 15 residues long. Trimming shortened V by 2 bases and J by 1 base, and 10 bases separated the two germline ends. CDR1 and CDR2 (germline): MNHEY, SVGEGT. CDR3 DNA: TGTGCCAGCAGTTACCAACCAGGGGGCACAGATACGCAGTATTTT. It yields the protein CASSYQPGGTDTQYF.

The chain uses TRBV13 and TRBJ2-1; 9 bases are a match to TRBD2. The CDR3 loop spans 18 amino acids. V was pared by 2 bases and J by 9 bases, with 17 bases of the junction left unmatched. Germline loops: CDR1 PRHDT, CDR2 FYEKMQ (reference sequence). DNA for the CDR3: TGTGCCAGCAGCTTACACTTAGCGGGAGAGTCCACATCCGTTGAGCAGTTCTTC. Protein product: CASSLHLAGESTSVEQFF.

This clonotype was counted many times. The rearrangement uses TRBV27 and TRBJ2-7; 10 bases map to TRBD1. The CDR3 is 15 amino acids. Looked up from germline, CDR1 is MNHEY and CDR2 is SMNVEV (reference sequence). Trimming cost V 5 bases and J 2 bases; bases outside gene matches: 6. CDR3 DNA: TGTGCCAGCAGTGGGGTTGGGACAGGGGCCTACGAGCAGTACTTC. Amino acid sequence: CASSGVGTGAYEQYF.

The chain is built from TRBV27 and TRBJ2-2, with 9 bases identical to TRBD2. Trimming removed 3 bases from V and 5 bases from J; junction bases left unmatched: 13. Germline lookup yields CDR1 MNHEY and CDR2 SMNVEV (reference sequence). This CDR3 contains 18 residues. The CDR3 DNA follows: TGTGCCAGCAGTTTCCGGACAGGTCCAAGCGGGAGGACCGGGGAGCTGTTTTTT. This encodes CASSFRTGPSGRTGELFF.

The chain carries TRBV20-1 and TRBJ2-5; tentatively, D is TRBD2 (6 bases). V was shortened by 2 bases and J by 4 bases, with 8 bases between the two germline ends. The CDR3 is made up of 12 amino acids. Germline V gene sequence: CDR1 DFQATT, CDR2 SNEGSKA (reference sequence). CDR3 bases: TGCAGTGCTAGAAGTAGCGGAGAGACCCAGTACTTC. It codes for CSARSSGETQYF.

The CDR3 loop is CAISEDRSSGNTIYF. CDR3 bases: TGTGCCATCAGTGAGGACAGGAGCTCTGGAAACACCATATATTTT. V is TRBV10-3 and J is TRBJ1-3, with D possibly being TRBD1 (6 bases). The V and J ends lost 2 bases and 0 bases respectively, with 8 bases between them. Germline lookup yields CDR1 ENHRY and CDR2 SYGVKD. The CDR3 sequence is 15 residues long.

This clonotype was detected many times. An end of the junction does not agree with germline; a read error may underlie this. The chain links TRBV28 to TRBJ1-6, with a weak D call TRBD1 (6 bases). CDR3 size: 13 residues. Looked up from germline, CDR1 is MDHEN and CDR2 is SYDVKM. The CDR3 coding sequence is TGTGCCAGCAGAGAAACGACAGGTCGAATCGCCTTCTTT. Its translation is CASRETTGRIAFF.